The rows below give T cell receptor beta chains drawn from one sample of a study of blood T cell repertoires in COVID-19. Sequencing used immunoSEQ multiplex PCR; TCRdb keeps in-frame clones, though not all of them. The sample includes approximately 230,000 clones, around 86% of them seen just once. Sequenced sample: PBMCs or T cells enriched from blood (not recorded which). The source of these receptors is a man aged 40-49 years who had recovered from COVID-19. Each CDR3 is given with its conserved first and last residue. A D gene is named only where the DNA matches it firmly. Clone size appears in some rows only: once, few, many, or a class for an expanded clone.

DNA: TGTGCCAGCAAGCGGCGGGGATCTAGCACAGATACGCAGTATTTT; CDR3: CASKRRGSSTDTQYF; J: TRBJ2-3; size: once; V: TRBV6-5; D: NA
DNA: TGCGCCAGCAGCTGGGGACAGGGGGAGGGAACTGAAGCTTTCTTT; CDR3: CASSWGQGEGTEAFF; J: TRBJ1-1; size: NA; V: TRBV5-1; D: TRBD1
DNA: TGTGCCAGCAGTTTCTTTTCTAGCGGGGGGCCAAGCACAGATACGCAGTATTTT; CDR3: CASSFFSSGGPSTDTQYF; J: TRBJ2-3; size: NA; V: TRBV6-2/TRBV6-3; D: TRBD2
DNA: TGCGCCAGCAGCCAAGAAGGACAGGGCCCAGATACGCAGTATTTT; CDR3: CASSQEGQGPDTQYF; J: TRBJ2-3; size: NA; V: TRBV4-1; D: TRBD1
DNA: TGTGCCAGCAGACCTCGGCAAGAGACCCAGTACTTC; CDR3: CASRPRQETQYF; J: TRBJ2-5; size: NA; V: TRBV6-5; D: NA
DNA: TGTGCCAGTAGTATGTTTGGGCCGGAGCAGTTCTTC; CDR3: CASSMFGPEQFF; J: TRBJ2-1; size: NA; V: TRBV19; D: NA
DNA: TGCGCCAGCAGCCGACACGACAGGGAACCTGAAGCTTTCTTT; CDR3: CASSRHDREPEAFF; J: TRBJ1-1; size: NA; V: TRBV4-3; D: TRBD1
DNA: TGTGCCAGCAGCCGGACTATGGGGGAGAACTACGAGCAGTACTTC; CDR3: CASSRTMGENYEQYF; J: TRBJ2-7; size: NA; V: TRBV7-9; D: NA
DNA: TGCAGCGTTGTCAGGGCTGGAAACACCATATATTTT; CDR3: CSVVRAGNTIYF; J: TRBJ1-3; size: NA; V: TRBV29-1; D: NA
DNA: TGTGCCAGCAGTGAAGTAAAAGACACGAGTGGGACCGGGGAGCTGTTTTTT; CDR3: CASSEVKDTSGTGELFF; J: TRBJ2-2; size: NA; V: TRBV6-1; D: NA